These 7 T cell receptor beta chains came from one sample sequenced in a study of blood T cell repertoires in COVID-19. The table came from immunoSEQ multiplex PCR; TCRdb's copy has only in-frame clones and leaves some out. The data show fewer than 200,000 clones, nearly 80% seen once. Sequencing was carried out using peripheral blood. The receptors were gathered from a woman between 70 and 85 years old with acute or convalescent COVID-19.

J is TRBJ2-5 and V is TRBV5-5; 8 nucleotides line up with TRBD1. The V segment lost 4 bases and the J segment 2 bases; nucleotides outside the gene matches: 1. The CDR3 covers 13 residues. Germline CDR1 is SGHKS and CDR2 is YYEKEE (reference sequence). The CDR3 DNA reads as TGTGCCAGCAGCAGGACAGGGCAAGAGACCCAGTACTTC. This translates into CASSRTGQETQYF. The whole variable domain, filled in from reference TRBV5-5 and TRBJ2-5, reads DAGVTQSPTHLIKTRGQQVTLRCSPISGHKSVSWYQQVLGQGPQFIFQYYEKEERGRGNFPDRFSARQFPNYSSELNVNALLLGDSALYLCASSRTGQETQYFGPGTRLLVL.

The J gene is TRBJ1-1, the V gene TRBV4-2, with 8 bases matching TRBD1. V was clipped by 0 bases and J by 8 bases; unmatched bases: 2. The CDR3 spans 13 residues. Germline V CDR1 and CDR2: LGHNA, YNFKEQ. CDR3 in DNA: TGTGCCAGCAGCCAAGACAGGGGGCTAGAAGCTTTCTTT. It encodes CASSQDRGLEAFF.

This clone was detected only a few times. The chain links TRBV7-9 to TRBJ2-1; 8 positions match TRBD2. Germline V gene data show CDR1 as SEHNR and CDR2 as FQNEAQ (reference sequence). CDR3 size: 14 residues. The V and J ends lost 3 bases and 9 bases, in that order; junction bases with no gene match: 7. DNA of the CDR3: TGTGCCAGCAGCTTCGCGGGAGGAAAAAGTGAGCAGTTCTTC. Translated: CASSFAGGKSEQFF.

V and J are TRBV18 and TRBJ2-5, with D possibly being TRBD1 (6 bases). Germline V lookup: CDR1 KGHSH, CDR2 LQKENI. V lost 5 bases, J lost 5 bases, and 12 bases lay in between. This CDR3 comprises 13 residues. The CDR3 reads CASSEGDLETQYF. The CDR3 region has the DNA TGTGCCAGCTCAGAGGGGGATTTGGAGACCCAGTACTTC.

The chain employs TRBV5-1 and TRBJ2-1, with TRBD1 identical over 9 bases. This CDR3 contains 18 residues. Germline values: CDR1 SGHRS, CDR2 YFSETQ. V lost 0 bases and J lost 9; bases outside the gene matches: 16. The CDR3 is CASSLGELPGQGRSEQFF. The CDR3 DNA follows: TGCGCCAGCAGCTTGGGGGAGCTCCCGGGACAGGGAAGATCTGAGCAGTTCTTC.

As DNA, the CDR3 is TGCGCCAGCAGCTTTTTGGGACAAGGCTACGAGCAGTACTTC. This translates into CASSFLGQGYEQYF. The chain combines TRBV5-1 with TRBJ2-7; maybe TRBD1 (6 bases). Germline V gene sequence: CDR1 SGHRS, CDR2 YFSETQ. V dropped 2 bases and J dropped 3 bases, with 12 bases sitting between them. This CDR3 has 14 residues.

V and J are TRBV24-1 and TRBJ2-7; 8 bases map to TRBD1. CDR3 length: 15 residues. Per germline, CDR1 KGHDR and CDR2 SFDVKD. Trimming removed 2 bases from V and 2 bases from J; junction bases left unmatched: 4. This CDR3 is CATSDSGTGPYEQYF. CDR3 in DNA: TGTGCCACCAGTGATTCCGGGACAGGTCCCTACGAGCAGTACTTC.